Presented here are 28 T cell receptor beta chains from one specimen sequenced in a study of T cell changes during pregnancy in multiple sclerosis. TCRdb's table, derived via immunoSEQ multiplex PCR, lists solely in-frame clones and lacks some. The sample consists of nearly 60,000 clones, roughly nine tenths of them appearing once. Here the sequenced sample was CD4+ T cells from peripheral blood mononuclear cells, taken after pregnancy. The receptor source for this set is a female donor in good health, enrolled as a control in a pregnancy study.

A few counts support this clone. The CDR3 DNA follows: TGTGCCAGCAGTGAACCGGGACAGGGCCGTTGGGGCTACACCTTC. It is translated as CASSEPGQGRWGYTF. This chain links TRBV6-1 with TRBJ1-2, with 9 nucleotides matching TRBD1. CDR1 is MNHNS and CDR2 is SASEGT in the germline V gene. The CDR3 contains 15 residues. V was clipped by 2 bases and J by 8 bases; unmatched bases: 9.

The V gene is TRBV7-2, the J gene TRBJ1-6; possibly TRBD1 for D (5 bases). The CDR3 is 15 residues long. From germline, CDR1 is SGHTA and CDR2 FQGNSA. Trimming cost V 4 bases and J 8 bases, with 15 bases left between them. The CDR3 DNA reads TGTGCCAGCAGCTGGGTCCTCAGGGCGGATTCACCCCTCCACTTT. This codes for CASSWVLRADSPLHF. Full variable domain (missing parts from reference TRBV7-2 and TRBJ1-6): GAGVSQSPSNKVTEKGKDVELRCDPISGHTALYWYRQSLGQGLEFLIYFQGNSAPDKSGLPSDRFSAERTGGSVSTLTIQRTQQEDSAVYLCASSWVLRADSPLHFGNGTRLTVT.

The chain carries TRBV5-1 and TRBJ2-7; 12 positions agree with TRBD1. V shed 0 bases, J shed 0 bases, and the junction held 10 bases outside the gene matches. CDR1 and CDR2 from the germline V gene are SGHRS and YFSETQ. The CDR3 length is 19 residues. CDR3 in DNA: TGCGCCAGCAGCTTGGGTTTGGGACAGGGGGCAAAGGGCTCCTACGAGCAGTACTTC. This sequence encodes CASSLGLGQGAKGSYEQYF. The full variable domain, completed using reference TRBV5-1 and TRBJ2-7, is KAGVTQTPRYLIKTRGQQVTLSCSPISGHRSVSWYQQTPGQGLQFLFEYFSETQRNKGNFPGRFSGRQFSNSRSEMNVSTLELGDSALYLCASSLGLGQGAKGSYEQYFGPGTRLTVT.

The V and J genes are TRBV27 and TRBJ1-2; tentatively, D is TRBD1 (5 bases). The V and J ends lost 5 bases and 4 bases respectively, with 14 bases between them. The length of the CDR3 is 14 residues. CDR1 is MNHEY, CDR2 SMNVEV, per germline (reference sequence). CDR3 sequence: CASSPSTDTYGYTF. The CDR3 DNA is TGTGCCAGCAGTCCCTCGACAGATACCTATGGCTACACCTTC.

This chain connects TRBV5-1 to TRBJ2-5, with 11 bases lining up with TRBD2. This CDR3 comprises 17 residues. Germline trimming cut 1 base from V and 5 bases from J; bases unmatched to any gene: 10. Germline V CDR1 and CDR2: SGHRS, YFSETQ. Written as DNA, the CDR3 is TGCGCCAGCAGCTTGTCGGGTAGCGGGGGGGCCCGGGAGACCCAGTACTTC. It yields the protein CASSLSGSGGARETQYF.

V is TRBV30 and J is TRBJ1-1; D possibly corresponds to TRBD1 (5 bases). V was cut by 8 bases and J by 7 bases, with 32 bases left in between. CDR1 GTSNPN and CDR2 SVGIG come from the germline V gene (reference sequence). This CDR3 comprises 17 residues. The CDR3 bases are TGTGCCGCCAAATCGACCGGGCCGCGGGGGGGATCGGGTGAAGCTTTCTTT. Its protein is CAAKSTGPRGGSGEAFF.

CDR3 sequence (DNA): TGTGCCAGTAGACATCCGGGACAGGGGATCGGAAACATTCAGTACTTC. It codes for CASRHPGQGIGNIQYF. The chain is built from TRBV19 and TRBJ2-4; 10 bases are a match to TRBD1. This CDR3 has 16 residues. The V segment lost 6 bases and the J segment 6 bases; nucleotides outside the gene matches: 11. Per the germline V gene, CDR1 is LNHDA and CDR2 is SQIVND (reference sequence).

The chain combines TRBV6-1 with TRBJ1-6, with D tentatively TRBD1 (6 bases). Germline CDR1 is MNHNS and CDR2 is SASEGT. The ends were cut back, 1 base at V and 2 bases at J, with 15 bases in the middle. This CDR3 region has 18 residues. The CDR3 loop is CASSEEGHPKTYNSPLHF. The CDR3 DNA sequence: TGTGCCAGCAGTGAAGAGGGACACCCGAAAACCTATAATTCACCCCTCCACTTT.

This sequence joins TRBV6-1 and TRBJ1-1, with TRBD1 matching 7 bases. Germline V gives CDR1 MNHNS, CDR2 SASEGT. This CDR3 has 17 residues. V gave up 1 base and J gave up 4 bases; unmatched junction bases: 12. In DNA, the CDR3 is TGTGCCAGCAGTGAAGTAGGCGGAGGGGGCTGGGGCACTGAAGCTTTCTTT. This encodes CASSEVGGGGWGTEAFF.

The CDR3 DNA is TGTGCCAGCAGGGGCCGGACTAGCGGATACACAGATACGCAGTATTTT. It yields the protein CASRGRTSGYTDTQYF. The chain carries TRBV7-2 and TRBJ2-3; TRBD2 matches 10 bases. Per germline, CDR1 SGHTA and CDR2 FQGNSA. With V trimmed by 6 bases and J by 2 bases, 8 bases remained unmatched. The CDR3 has 16 residues. Looking up the rest from reference TRBV7-2 and TRBJ2-3 gives the full variable domain: GAGVSQSPSNKVTEKGKDVELRCDPISGHTALYWYRQSLGQGLEFLIYFQGNSAPDKSGLPSDRFSAERTGGSVSTLTIQRTQQEDSAVYLCASRGRTSGYTDTQYFGPGTRLTVL.

This sequence joins TRBV20-1 and TRBJ1-3; D is ambiguous. Germline lookup yields CDR1 DFQATT and CDR2 SNEGSKA (reference sequence). This CDR3 has 11 amino acids. V was trimmed by 4 bases and J by 4 bases, leaving 5 bases between them. The CDR3 bases are TGCAGTGCTATACAGGGAAACACCATATATTTT. It translates to CSAIQGNTIYF.

In DNA, the CDR3 is TGCGCCAGCAGCCAGGGCGTGGCGGGGGGGTTCGTTTACGAGCAGTACTTC. It encodes CASSQGVAGGFVYEQYF. The chain couples TRBV4-1 to TRBJ2-7, with 9 bases that match TRBD2. V gave up 3 bases and J gave up 4 bases; unmatched junction bases: 13. The germline V gene encodes CDR1 MGHRA and CDR2 YSYEKL. This CDR3 region has 17 residues.

In DNA, the CDR3 is TGTGCCAGCGCCGAAGCCCCGGACTATGGCTACACCTTC. It specifies CASAEAPDYGYTF. The chain employs TRBV28 and TRBJ1-2; D uncertain. Germline V gene sequence: CDR1 MDHEN, CDR2 SYDVKM. This CDR3 has 13 residues. V shed 8 bases and J shed 3 bases, with 13 bases lying between them.

V gene TRBV28 combines with J gene TRBJ1-4, with 12 bases that match TRBD1. Looked up from germline, CDR1 is MDHEN and CDR2 is SYDVKM. V shed 7 bases, J shed 7 bases, and the junction held 10 bases outside the gene matches. The CDR3 has 16 residues. The DNA of the CDR3 is TGTGCCAGCACCCCCGCCGGGACAGGGGGCGGTGAAAAACTGTTTTTT. It translates to CASTPAGTGGGEKLFF.

This chain connects TRBV7-9 to TRBJ1-5, with D tentatively TRBD1 (6 bases). The ends were cut back, 5 bases at V and 4 bases at J, with 12 bases in the middle. Germline CDR1 SEHNR, CDR2 FQNEAQ (reference sequence). This CDR3 is built from 14 residues. CDR3 in amino acids: CASSPDRSNQPQHF. CDR3 nucleotides: TGTGCCAGCAGCCCCGACAGGTCAAATCAGCCCCAGCATTTT.

The genes are TRBV7-9 and TRBJ2-5, with 8 bases lining up with TRBD1. Germline lookup yields CDR1 SEHNR and CDR2 FQNEAQ (reference sequence). J gave up 2 bases and V 6 bases, and 5 bases lay outside the gene matches. This CDR3 has 14 amino acids. CDR3 DNA: TGTGCCAGCAGTCTGACAGGGGATCAAGAGACCCAGTACTTC. Its translation: CASSLTGDQETQYF.

The chain carries TRBV4-2 and TRBJ1-4, with D possibly TRBD1 on 5 matching bases. Germline CDR1 reads LGHNA; CDR2 reads YNFKEQ. The length of the CDR3 is 14 residues. V was shortened by 0 bases and J by 3 bases, with 5 bases between the two germline ends. Here the CDR3 DNA reads TGTGCCAGCAGCCAAGACAGGGCTAATGAAAAACTGTTTTTT. It codes for CASSQDRANEKLFF.

This chain uses TRBV14 with TRBJ2-3; 7 nucleotides match TRBD1. This CDR3 is 15 amino acids long. Germline loops: CDR1 SGHDN, CDR2 FVKESK. Trimming removed 6 bases from V and 2 bases from J; junction bases left unmatched: 8. The CDR3 DNA follows: TGTGCCAGCAGTTTCACAGGGGAATACACAGATACGCAGTATTTT. It yields the protein CASSFTGEYTDTQYF.

The gene calls are TRBV30 and TRBJ2-2, with 7 bases fitting TRBD2. J gave up 0 bases and V 1 base, and 5 bases lay outside the gene matches. The length of the CDR3 is 16 residues. In germline, CDR1 is GTSNPN, CDR2 SVGIG (reference sequence). The CDR3 spells CAWSGGLLSNTGELFF. The CDR3 DNA is TGTGCCTGGAGTGGGGGACTACTATCGAACACCGGGGAGCTGTTTTTT.

Worth noting for this clone: The same CDR3 is also encoded by other DNA sequences in this sample. This rearrangement joins TRBV30 to TRBJ1-2; possible D gene TRBD1, 6 bases. Germline V gives CDR1 GTSNPN, CDR2 SVGIG (reference sequence). There are 12 residues in the CDR3. V was pared by 0 bases and J by 4 bases, with 6 bases between. The CDR3 DNA reads as TGTGCCTGGAGTGTAGGGGGCTATGGCTACACCTTC. It encodes CAWSVGGYGYTF. Full variable domain (missing parts from reference TRBV30 and TRBJ1-2): SQTIHQWPATLVQPVGSPLSLECTVEGTSNPNLYWYRQAAGRGLQLLFYSVGIGQISSEVPQNLSASRPQDRQFILSSKKLLLSDSGFYLCAWSVGGYGYTFGSGTRLTVV.

The chain is built from TRBV11-2 and TRBJ2-1; D is unresolved. Germline V gene sequence: CDR1 SGHAT, CDR2 FQNNGV. The CDR3 length is 16 residues. V was cut by 5 bases and J by 0 bases, with 14 bases left in between. The CDR3 sequence: CASSGVRLSSYNEQFF. Written as DNA, the CDR3 is TGTGCCAGCAGCGGAGTCCGATTAAGCTCCTACAATGAGCAGTTCTTC.

The chain recombines TRBV7-2 with TRBJ2-7; D is undetermined. CDR3 size: 12 residues. Per germline, CDR1 SGHTA and CDR2 FQGNSA. V gave up 3 bases and J gave up 1 base, with 4 bases separating them. CDR3 nucleotide sequence: TGTGCCAGCAGCTTCTCTTCCTACGAGCAGTACTTC. As protein: CASSFSSYEQYF.

V usage is TRBV30 and J usage is TRBJ2-3; 7 nucleotides align to TRBD2. J was trimmed by 1 base and V by 2 bases; bases with no gene match: 6. The CDR3 is made up of 15 amino acids. Germline-derived CDR1 and CDR2 are GTSNPN and SVGIG (reference sequence). CDR3 in amino acids: CAWSYTGGRTDTQYF. The CDR3 DNA reads TGTGCCTGGAGTTACACGGGGGGACGCACAGATACGCAGTATTTT.

The chain links TRBV4-1 to TRBJ2-3; 10 nucleotides align to TRBD2. CDR1 and CDR2 from the germline V gene are MGHRA and YSYEKL. V was pared by 0 bases and J by 2 bases, with 8 bases of the junction left unmatched. The CDR3 is 18 residues long. CDR3 residues: CASSQDPSGGAVTDTQYF. Here the CDR3 DNA reads TGCGCCAGCAGCCAAGATCCCAGCGGGGGGGCCGTCACAGATACGCAGTATTTT.

The chain links TRBV7-2 to TRBJ1-2; 7 bases are a match to TRBD1. Per the germline V gene, CDR1 is SGHTA and CDR2 is FQGNSA. This CDR3 has 16 residues. Germline trimming cut 0 bases from V and 7 bases from J; bases unmatched to any gene: 11. The CDR3 loop is CASSLAVDRVRGGYTF. CDR3 in DNA: TGTGCCAGCAGCTTAGCCGTCGACAGGGTGAGAGGTGGCTACACCTTC.

The J gene is TRBJ2-7, the V gene TRBV5-8; TRBD1 matches 7 bases. CDR3 length: 15 amino acids. Germline loops: CDR1 SGHTS, CDR2 YDEGEE. Unmatched junction bases numbered 6, after V lost 0 bases and J lost 3 bases. The CDR3 region has the DNA TGTGCCAGCAGCTTGGGTTCAGGGGGTATCTACGAGCAGTACTTC. This encodes CASSLGSGGIYEQYF.

The DNA for the CDR3 is TGTGCCAGCAGCTCAACTACCCAGCGGGGGTACCAAGAGACCCAGTACTTC. Encoded protein: CASSSTTQRGYQETQYF. This chain connects TRBV7-2 to TRBJ2-5; 8 bases match TRBD2. Germline V gene sequence: CDR1 SGHTA, CDR2 FQGNSA. Unmatched junction bases numbered 10, after V lost 4 bases and J lost 0 bases. The CDR3 length is 17 residues.

The sample holds a few counts of this clone. The chain employs TRBV9 and TRBJ1-1, with D maybe TRBD1 (6 bases). The CDR3 has 13 amino acids. The germline V and J ends were trimmed by 0 bases and 6 bases, with 9 bases remaining between them. Germline values: CDR1 SGDLS, CDR2 YYNGEE. CDR3 region: CASSVGTGSEAFF. The DNA of the CDR3 is TGTGCCAGCAGCGTAGGCACAGGGTCTGAAGCTTTCTTT.